This T cell receptor (beta chain) was sequenced in a study of blood T cell repertoires in COVID-19. Turning to the study itself: Samples of COVID-19 (acute and convalescent) were obtained from the United States, Italy and Spain. Sample material is recorded as cDNA or gDNA derived from T cells, B-cell-depleted T cells, or PBMCs.

As processed by the authors: Cell counts per sample came from amplifying reference gene primers. Sequencing was performed with immunoSEQ multiplex PCR; in TCRdb, only in-frame clones are kept and a portion is missing. That table is the source of V, J and clone size, and D and trimming were worked out from the DNA. In the table there are approximately 220,000 clones, more than 75% of which are singletons. The sequencing sample was made of peripheral blood. This clonotype originated in a man aged 50-60 years who had recovered from COVID-19.

The CDR3 coding sequence is TGTGCCAGCAGTTTAAGGGGGCCATACTCTGGAAACACCATATATTTT. Amino acids: CASSLRGPYSGNTIYF. The rearrangement links TRBV27 to TRBJ1-3, with 7 bases fitting TRBD1. J gave up 0 bases and V 2 bases, and 4 bases lay outside the gene matches. In germline, CDR1 is MNHEY, CDR2 SMNVEV (reference sequence). The CDR3 spans 16 residues.